This T cell receptor beta chain appears in the sequencing data of a study of metastatic and nonmetastatic thyroid tumors. The CDR3 has 19 residues. Between the trimmed V and J ends, which lost 0 bases and 6 bases, there was a span of 25 bases. Germline CDR1 and CDR2: SGHRS and YFSETQ. Patients had received no treatment of any kind before thyroid surgery. This clone has at least ten counts. TCRdb re-clonotyped the PCR reads via MiXCR. Seen here are tens of thousands of clones, about 12% observed once, and the top ten hold 6.2%. The rearrangement links TRBV5-1 to TRBJ2-1, with D maybe TRBD1 (5 bases). Sample: blood. The receptor's source is a male donor with papillary thyroid cancer or a benign thyroid nodule (not recorded which). Some clones in this sample may be carry-over from other donors' samples. CDR3 protein: CASSLEPGRARPAGNEQFF. CDR3 nucleotide sequence: TGCGCCAGCAGCTTGGAGCCGGGCAGGGCGCGTCCAGCTGGCAATGAGCAGTTCTTC.